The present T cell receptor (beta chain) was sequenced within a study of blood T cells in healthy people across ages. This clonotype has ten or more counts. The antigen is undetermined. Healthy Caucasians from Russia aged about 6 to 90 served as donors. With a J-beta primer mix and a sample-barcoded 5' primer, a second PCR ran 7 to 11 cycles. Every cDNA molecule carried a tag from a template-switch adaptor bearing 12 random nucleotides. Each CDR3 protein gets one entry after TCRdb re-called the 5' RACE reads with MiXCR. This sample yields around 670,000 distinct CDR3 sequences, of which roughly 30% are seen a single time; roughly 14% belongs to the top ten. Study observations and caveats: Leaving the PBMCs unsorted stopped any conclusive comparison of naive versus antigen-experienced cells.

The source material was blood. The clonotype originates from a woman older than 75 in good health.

CDR3: CASSAGVVKNIQYF. CDR3 nucleotides: TGTGCCAGCAGTGCGGGGGTTGTCAAAAACATTCAGTACTTC. The chain links TRBV2 to TRBJ2-4, with D perhaps matching TRBD2 (6 bases). The CDR3 runs to 14 residues. V shed 4 bases and J shed 3 bases, with 10 bases lying between them. Germline CDR1 and CDR2: SNHLY and FYNNEI. The full variable domain, rest sourced from reference TRBV2 and TRBJ2-4, is EPEVTQTPSHQVTQMGQEVILRCVPISNHLYFYWYRQILGQKVEFLVSFYNNEISEKSEIFDDQFSVERPDGSNFTLKIRSTKLEDSAMYFCASSAGVVKNIQYFGAGTRLSVL.